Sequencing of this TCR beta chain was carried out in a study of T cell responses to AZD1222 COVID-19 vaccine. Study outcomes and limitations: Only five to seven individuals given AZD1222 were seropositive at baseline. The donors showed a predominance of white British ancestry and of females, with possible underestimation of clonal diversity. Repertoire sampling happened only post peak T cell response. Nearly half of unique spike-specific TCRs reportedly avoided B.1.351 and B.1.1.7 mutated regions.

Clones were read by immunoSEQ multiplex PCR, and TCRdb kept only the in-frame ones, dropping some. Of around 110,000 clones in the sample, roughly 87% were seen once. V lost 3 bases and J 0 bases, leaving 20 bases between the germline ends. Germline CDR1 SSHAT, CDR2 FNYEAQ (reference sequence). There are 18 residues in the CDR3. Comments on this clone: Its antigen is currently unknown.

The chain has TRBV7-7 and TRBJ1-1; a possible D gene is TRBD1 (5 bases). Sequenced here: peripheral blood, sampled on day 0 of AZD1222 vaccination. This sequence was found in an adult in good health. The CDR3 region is CASSLSRGEAGMNTEAFF. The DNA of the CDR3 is TGTGCCAGCAGCTTGAGTAGGGGTGAGGCCGGAATGAACACTGAAGCTTTCTTT.